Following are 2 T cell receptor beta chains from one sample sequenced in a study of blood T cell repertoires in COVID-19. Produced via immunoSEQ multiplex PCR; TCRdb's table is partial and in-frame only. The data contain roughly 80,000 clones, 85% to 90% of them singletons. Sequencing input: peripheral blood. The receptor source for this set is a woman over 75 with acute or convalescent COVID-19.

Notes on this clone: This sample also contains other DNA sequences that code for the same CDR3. The CDR3 sequence: CASSSSSGNTIYF. In nucleotides, the CDR3 is TGTGCCAGCAGCTCCAGCTCTGGAAACACCATATATTTT. The chain links TRBV5-4 to TRBJ1-3; D is ambiguous. V gave up 3 bases and J gave up 0 bases, with 4 bases separating them. The germline CDR1 and CDR2 sequences are SGHNT and YYREEE (reference sequence). The CDR3 consists of 13 residues.

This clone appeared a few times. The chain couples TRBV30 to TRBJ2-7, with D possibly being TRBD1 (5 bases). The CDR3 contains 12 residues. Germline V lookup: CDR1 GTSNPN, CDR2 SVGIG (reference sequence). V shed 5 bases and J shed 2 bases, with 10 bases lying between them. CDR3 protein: CAWEQGTYEQYF. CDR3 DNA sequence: TGTGCCTGGGAGCAGGGAACCTACGAGCAGTACTTC.